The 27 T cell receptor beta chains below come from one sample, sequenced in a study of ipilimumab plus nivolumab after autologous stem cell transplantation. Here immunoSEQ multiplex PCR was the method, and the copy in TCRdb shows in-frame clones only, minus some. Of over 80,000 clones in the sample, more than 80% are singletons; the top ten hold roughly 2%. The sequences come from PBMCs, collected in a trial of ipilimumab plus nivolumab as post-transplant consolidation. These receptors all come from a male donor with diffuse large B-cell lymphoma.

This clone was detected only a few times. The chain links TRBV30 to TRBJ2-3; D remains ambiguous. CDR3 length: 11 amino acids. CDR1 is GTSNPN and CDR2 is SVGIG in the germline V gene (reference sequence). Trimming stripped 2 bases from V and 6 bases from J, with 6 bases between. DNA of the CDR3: TGTGCCTGGAGTCCTCGGGATACGCAGTATTTT. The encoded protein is CAWSPRDTQYF.

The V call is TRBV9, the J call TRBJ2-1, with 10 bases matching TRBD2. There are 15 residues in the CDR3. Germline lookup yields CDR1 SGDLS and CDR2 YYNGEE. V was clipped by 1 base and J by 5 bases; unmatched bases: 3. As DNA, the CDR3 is TGTGCCAGCAGCGTACCGAGCGGGGGGGACAATGAGCAGTTCTTC. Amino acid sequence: CASSVPSGGDNEQFF.

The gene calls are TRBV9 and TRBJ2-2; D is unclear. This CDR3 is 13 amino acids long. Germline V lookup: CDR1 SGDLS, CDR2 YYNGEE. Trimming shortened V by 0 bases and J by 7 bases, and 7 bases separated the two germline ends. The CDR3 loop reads CASSVVESGELFF. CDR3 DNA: TGTGCCAGCAGCGTAGTAGAGAGCGGGGAGCTGTTTTTT. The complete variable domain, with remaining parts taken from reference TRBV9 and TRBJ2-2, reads DSGVTQTPKHLITATGQRVTLRCSPRSGDLSVYWYQQSLDQGLQFLIQYYNGEERAKGNILERFSAQQFPDLHSELNLSSLELGDSALYFCASSVVESGELFFGEGSRLTVL.

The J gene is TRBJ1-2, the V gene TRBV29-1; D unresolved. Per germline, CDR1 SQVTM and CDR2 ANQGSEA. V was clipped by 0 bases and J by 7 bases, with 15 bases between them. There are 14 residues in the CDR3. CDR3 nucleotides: TGCAGCGTTGAAGAAGTACGGGGTGCCTCTGGCTACACCTTC. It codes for CSVEEVRGASGYTF. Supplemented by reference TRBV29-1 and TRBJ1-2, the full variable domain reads SAVISQKPSRDICQRGTSLTIQCQVDSQVTMMFWYRQQPGQSLTLIATANQGSEATYESGFVIDKFPISRPNLTFSTLTVSNMSPEDSSIYLCSVEEVRGASGYTFGSGTRLTVV.

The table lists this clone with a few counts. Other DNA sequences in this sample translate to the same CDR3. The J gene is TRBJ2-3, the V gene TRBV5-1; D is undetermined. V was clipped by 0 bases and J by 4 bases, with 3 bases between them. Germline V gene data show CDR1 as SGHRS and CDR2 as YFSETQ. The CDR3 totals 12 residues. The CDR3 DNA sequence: TGCGCCAGCAGCTTGGGGGCAGATACGCAGTATTTT. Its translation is CASSLGADTQYF.

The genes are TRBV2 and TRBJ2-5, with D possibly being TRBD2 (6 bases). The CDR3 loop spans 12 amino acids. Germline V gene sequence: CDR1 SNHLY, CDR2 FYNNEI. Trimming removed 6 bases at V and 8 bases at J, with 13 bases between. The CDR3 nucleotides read TGTGCCAGCAGCTCTACGCGGGAAACCCAGTACTTC. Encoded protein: CASSSTRETQYF.

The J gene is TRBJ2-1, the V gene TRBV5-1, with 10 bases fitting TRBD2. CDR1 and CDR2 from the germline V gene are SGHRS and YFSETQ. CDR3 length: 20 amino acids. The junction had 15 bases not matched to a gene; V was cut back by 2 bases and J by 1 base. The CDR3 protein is CASSFPEDIAGGRSYNEQFF. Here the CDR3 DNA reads TGCGCCAGCAGCTTCCCTGAGGACATAGCGGGGGGTAGGTCCTACAATGAGCAGTTCTTC.

In DNA form, the CDR3 reads TGTGCCAGCAGCTTGGGAGCGGGGGGGCCTAGGACAGATACGCAGTATTTT. It translates to CASSLGAGGPRTDTQYF. The J gene is TRBJ2-3, the V gene TRBV7-9; TRBD2 agrees at 10 bases. V shed 3 bases and J 3 bases; nucleotides not matched to a gene: 9. Germline V gene data show CDR1 as SEHNR and CDR2 as FQNEAQ (reference sequence). The CDR3 has 17 amino acids.

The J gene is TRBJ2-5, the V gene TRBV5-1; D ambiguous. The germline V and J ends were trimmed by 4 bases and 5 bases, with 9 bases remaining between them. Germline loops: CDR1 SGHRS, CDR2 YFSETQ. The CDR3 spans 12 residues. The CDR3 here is CASSPPPETQYF. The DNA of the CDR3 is TGCGCCAGCAGCCCACCTCCGGAGACCCAGTACTTC.

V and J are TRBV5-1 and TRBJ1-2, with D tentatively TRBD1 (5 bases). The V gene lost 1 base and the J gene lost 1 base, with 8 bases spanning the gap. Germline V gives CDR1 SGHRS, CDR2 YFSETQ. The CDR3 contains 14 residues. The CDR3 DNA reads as TGCGCCAGCAGCTTGTACGGGGGTAACTATGGCTACACCTTC. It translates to CASSLYGGNYGYTF.

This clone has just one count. For the CDR3, the DNA is TGTGCCAGCTCACCCACGACAGGGGACACCATATATTTT. Encoded protein: CASSPTTGDTIYF. V gene TRBV18 combines with J gene TRBJ1-3, with 8 bases lining up with TRBD1. Germline CDR1 is KGHSH and CDR2 is LQKENI. The CDR3 consists of 13 residues. V dropped 3 bases and J dropped 8; count of bases not matched to a gene: 3.

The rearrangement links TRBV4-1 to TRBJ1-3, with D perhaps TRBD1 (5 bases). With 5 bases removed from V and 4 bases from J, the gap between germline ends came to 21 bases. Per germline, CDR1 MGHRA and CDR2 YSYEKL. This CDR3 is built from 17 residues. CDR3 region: CASSYGDGRRRGNTIYF. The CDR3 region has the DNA TGCGCCAGCAGCTATGGGGACGGGAGAAGGAGGGGAAACACCATATATTTT.

Written as DNA, the CDR3 is TGTGCCAGCAGCAACTCTGGAGATACGCAGTATTTT. Its protein is CASSNSGDTQYF. The V and J genes are TRBV7-9 and TRBJ2-3; no reliable D call. The CDR3 runs 12 residues. V was pared by 5 bases and J by 5 bases, with 8 bases between. The germline V gene has CDR1 SEHNR and CDR2 FQNEAQ (reference sequence).

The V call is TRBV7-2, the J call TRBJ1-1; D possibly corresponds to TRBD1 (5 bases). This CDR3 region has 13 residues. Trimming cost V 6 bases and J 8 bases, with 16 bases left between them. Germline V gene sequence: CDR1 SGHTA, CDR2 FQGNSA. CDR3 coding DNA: TGTGCCAGCAGAACAGGAGGCTCTAGGGAAGCTTTCTTT. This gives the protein CASRTGGSREAFF.

CDR3: CASSVERMNNSPLHF. CDR3 DNA sequence: TGTGCCAGCAGCGTAGAGCGGATGAATAATTCACCCCTCCACTTT. The rearrangement links TRBV9 to TRBJ1-6, with D unresolved. V was shortened by 0 bases and J by 5 bases, with 9 bases between the two germline ends. CDR3 length: 15 amino acids. The germline gives CDR1 SGDLS, CDR2 YYNGEE.

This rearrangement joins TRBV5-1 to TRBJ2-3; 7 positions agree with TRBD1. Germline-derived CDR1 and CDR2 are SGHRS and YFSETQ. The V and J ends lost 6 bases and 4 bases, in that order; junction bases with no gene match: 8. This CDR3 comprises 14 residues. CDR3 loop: CASTRDSWPDTQYF. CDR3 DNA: TGCGCCAGCACCCGGGACAGCTGGCCAGATACGCAGTATTTT.

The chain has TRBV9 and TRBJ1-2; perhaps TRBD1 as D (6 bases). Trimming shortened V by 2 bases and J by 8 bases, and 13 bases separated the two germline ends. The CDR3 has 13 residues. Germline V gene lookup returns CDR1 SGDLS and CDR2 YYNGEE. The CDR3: CASSVGGGDGYTF. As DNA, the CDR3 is TGTGCCAGCAGCGTCGGAGGGGGAGACGGCTACACCTTC.

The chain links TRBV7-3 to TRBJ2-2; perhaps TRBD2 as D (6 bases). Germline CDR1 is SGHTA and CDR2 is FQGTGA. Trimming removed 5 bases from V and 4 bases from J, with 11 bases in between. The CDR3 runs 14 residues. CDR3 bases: TGTGCCAGCAGCCATAACGGGGGCACCGGGGAGCTGTTTTTT. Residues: CASSHNGGTGELFF. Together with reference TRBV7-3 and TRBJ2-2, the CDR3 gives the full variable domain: GAGVSQTPSNKVTEKGKYVELRCDPISGHTALYWYRQSLGQGPEFLIYFQGTGAADDSGLPNDRFFAVRPEGSVSTLKIQRTERGDSAVYLCASSHNGGTGELFFGEGSRLTVL.

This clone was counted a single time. The CDR3 coding sequence is TGTGCCAGCTCACCAGCGGCAGGAAAGAACACTGAAGCTTTCTTT. This gives the protein CASSPAAGKNTEAFF. V and J are TRBV18 and TRBJ1-1; D is ambiguous. With 2 bases removed from V and 1 base from J, the gap between germline ends came to 11 bases. CDR3 length equals 15 residues. The V gene's germline CDR1 is KGHSH and CDR2 LQKENI.

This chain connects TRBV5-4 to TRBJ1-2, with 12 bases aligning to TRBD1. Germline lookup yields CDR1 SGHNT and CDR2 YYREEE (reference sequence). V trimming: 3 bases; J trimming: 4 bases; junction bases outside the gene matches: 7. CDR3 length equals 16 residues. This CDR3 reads CASSSGQGASIYGYTF. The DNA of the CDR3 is TGTGCCAGCAGCTCGGGACAGGGGGCGAGTATCTATGGCTACACCTTC.

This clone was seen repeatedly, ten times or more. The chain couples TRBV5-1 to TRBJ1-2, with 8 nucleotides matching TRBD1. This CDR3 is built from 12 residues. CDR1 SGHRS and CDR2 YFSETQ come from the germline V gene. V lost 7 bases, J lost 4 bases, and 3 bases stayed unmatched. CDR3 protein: CASGTGVYGYTF. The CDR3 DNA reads TGCGCCAGCGGGACAGGTGTCTATGGCTACACCTTC.

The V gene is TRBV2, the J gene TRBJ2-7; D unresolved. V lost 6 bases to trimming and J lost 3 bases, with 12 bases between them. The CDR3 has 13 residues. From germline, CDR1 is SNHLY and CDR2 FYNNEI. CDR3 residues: CASRSDGGYEQYF. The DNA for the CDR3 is TGTGCCAGCAGATCGGACGGCGGCTACGAGCAGTACTTC.

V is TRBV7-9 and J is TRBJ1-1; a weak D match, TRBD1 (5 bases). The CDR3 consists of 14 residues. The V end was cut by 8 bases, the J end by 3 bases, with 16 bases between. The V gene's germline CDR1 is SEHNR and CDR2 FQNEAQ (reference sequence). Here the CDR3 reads CASANHQGDTEAFF. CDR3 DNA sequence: TGTGCCAGCGCCAACCATCAGGGTGACACTGAAGCTTTCTTT.

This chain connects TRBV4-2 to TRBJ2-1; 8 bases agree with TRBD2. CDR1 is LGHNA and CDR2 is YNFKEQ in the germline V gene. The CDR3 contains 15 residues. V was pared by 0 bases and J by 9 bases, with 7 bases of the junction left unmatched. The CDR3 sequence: CASSQDPGGQGEQFF. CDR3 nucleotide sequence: TGTGCCAGCAGCCAAGATCCGGGGGGGCAGGGTGAGCAGTTCTTC.

This CDR3 reads CASRSKTSGELFF. The DNA of the CDR3 is TGTGCCAGTAGGAGCAAAACCTCCGGGGAGCTGTTTTTT. The gene calls are TRBV19 and TRBJ2-2, with no clear D. Germline loops: CDR1 LNHDA, CDR2 SQIVND (reference sequence). Trimming took 6 bases from V and 6 from J, leaving 11 bases between them. This CDR3 region has 13 residues.

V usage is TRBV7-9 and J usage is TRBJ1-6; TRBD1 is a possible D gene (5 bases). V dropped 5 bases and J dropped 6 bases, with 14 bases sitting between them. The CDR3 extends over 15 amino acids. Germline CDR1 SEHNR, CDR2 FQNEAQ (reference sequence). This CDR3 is CASSPTAPTNSPLHF. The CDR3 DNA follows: TGTGCCAGCAGCCCGACAGCGCCTACTAATTCACCCCTCCACTTT. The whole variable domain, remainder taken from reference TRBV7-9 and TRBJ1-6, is DTGVSQNPRHKITKRGQNVTFRCDPISEHNRLYWYRQTLGQGPEFLTYFQNEAQLEKSRLLSDRFSAERPKGSFSTLEIQRTEQGDSAMYLCASSPTAPTNSPLHFGNGTRLTVT.

The CDR3 DNA is TGTGCCACCAGCAGAGTGTACCGGGGGAACACACAAGAGACCCAGTACTTC. Its protein is CATSRVYRGNTQETQYF. This chain connects TRBV15 to TRBJ2-5; D is perhaps TRBD2 (6 bases). Germline CDR1 LNHNV, CDR2 YYDKDF (reference sequence). The CDR3 is 17 residues long. V lost 1 base and J lost 2, with 17 bases in between.